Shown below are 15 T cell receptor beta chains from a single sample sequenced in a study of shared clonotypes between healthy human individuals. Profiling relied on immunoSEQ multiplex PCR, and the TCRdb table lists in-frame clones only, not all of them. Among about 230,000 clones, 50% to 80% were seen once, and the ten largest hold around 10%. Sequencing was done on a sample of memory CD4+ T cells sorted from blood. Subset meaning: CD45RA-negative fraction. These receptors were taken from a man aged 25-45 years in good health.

The CDR3 sequence is CASITRGFLMEQYF. The CDR3 nucleotides are TGTGCCAGCATCACGAGGGGTTTTCTCATGGAGCAGTACTTC. The chain joins TRBV6-1 to TRBJ2-7; D may be TRBD1 or TRBD2 (5 bases each). Germline assignment: CDR1 MNHNS and CDR2 SASEGT. V gave up 7 bases and J gave up 7 bases, with 20 bases separating them. The CDR3 totals 14 residues.

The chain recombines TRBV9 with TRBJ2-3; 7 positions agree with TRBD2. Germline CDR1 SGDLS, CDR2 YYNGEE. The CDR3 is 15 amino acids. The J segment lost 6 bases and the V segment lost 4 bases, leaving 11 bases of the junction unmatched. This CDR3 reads CASSPRAQGGDTQYF. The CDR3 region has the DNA TGTGCCAGCAGCCCAAGGGCCCAGGGAGGGGATACGCAGTATTTT.

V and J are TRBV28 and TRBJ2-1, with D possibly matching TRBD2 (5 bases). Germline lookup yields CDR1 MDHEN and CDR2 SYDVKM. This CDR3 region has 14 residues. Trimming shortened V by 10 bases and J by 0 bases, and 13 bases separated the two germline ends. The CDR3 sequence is CATRAASSYNEQFF. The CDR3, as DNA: TGTGCCACCCGAGCGGCAAGCTCCTACAATGAGCAGTTCTTC.

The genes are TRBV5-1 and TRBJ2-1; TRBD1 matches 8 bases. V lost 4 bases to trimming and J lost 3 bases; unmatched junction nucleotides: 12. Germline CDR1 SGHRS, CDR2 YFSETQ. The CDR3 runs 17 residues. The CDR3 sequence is CASSLTGGGLLYNEQFF. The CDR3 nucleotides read TGCGCCAGCAGCCTTACAGGGGGTGGCCTACTCTACAATGAGCAGTTCTTC.

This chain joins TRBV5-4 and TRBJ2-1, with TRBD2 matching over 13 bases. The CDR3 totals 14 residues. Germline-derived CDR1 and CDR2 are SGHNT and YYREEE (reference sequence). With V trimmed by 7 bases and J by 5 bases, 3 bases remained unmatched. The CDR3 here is CASSGTSGDNEQFF. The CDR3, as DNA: TGTGCCAGCTCCGGGACTAGCGGGGACAATGAGCAGTTCTTC.

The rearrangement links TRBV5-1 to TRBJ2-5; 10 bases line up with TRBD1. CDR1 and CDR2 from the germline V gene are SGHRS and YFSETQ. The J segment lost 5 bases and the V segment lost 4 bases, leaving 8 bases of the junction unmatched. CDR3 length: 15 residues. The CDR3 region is CASSTGTGAQETQYF. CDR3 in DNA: TGCGCCAGCAGCACCGGGACAGGGGCTCAGGAGACCCAGTACTTC.

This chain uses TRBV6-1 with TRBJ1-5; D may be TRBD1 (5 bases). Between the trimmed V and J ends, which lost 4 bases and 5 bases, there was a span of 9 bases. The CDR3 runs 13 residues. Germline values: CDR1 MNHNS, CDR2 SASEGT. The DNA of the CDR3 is TGTGCCAGCAGTGTCCAGGGTGATCAGCCCCAGCATTTT. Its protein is CASSVQGDQPQHF.

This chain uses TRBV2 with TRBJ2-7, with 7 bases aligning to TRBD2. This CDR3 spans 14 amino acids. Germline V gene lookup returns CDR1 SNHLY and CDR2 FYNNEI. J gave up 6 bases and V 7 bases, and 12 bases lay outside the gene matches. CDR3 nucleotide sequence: TGTGCCAGCACCGGGGGGACCCGGCGGTCCGAGCAGTACTTC. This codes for CASTGGTRRSEQYF.

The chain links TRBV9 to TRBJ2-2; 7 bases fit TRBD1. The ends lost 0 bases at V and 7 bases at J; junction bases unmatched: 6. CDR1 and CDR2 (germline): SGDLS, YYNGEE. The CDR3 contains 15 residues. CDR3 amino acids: CASSVAQGDDGELFF. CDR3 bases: TGTGCCAGCAGCGTAGCCCAGGGGGATGACGGGGAGCTGTTTTTT. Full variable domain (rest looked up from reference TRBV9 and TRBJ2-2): DSGVTQTPKHLITATGQRVTLRCSPRSGDLSVYWYQQSLDQGLQFLIQYYNGEERAKGNILERFSAQQFPDLHSELNLSSLELGDSALYFCASSVAQGDDGELFFGEGSRLTVL.

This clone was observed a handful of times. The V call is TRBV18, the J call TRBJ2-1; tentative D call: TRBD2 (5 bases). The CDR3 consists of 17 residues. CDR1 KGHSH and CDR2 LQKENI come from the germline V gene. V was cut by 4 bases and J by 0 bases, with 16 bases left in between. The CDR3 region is CASSRLSRASSYNEQFF. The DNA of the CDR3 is TGTGCCAGCTCACGCCTCTCGAGGGCGAGCTCCTACAATGAGCAGTTCTTC.

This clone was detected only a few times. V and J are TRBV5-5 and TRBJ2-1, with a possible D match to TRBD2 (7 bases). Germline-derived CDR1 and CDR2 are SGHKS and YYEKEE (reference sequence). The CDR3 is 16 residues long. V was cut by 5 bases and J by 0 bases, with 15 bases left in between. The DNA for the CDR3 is TGTGCCAGCAGTTCAAAGGGGGGGAGCTCCTACAATGAGCAGTTCTTC. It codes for CASSSKGGSSYNEQFF. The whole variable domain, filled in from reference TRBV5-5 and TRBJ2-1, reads DAGVTQSPTHLIKTRGQQVTLRCSPISGHKSVSWYQQVLGQGPQFIFQYYEKEERGRGNFPDRFSARQFPNYSSELNVNALLLGDSALYLCASSSKGGSSYNEQFFGPGTRLTVL.

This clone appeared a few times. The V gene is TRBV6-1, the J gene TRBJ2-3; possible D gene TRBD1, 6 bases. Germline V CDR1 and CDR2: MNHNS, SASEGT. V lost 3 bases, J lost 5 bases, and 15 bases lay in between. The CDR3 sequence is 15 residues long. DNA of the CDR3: TGTGCCAGCAGTGACAGGGGAAACGGGGTAGATACGCAGTATTTT. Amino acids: CASSDRGNGVDTQYF.

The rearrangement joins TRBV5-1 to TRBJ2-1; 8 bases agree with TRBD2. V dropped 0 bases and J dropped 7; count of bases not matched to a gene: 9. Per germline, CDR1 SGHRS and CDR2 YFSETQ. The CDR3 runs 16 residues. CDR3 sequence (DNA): TGCGCCAGCAGCTTGGCCGGTGGACTAGCAGTTAATGAGCAGTTCTTC. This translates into CASSLAGGLAVNEQFF.

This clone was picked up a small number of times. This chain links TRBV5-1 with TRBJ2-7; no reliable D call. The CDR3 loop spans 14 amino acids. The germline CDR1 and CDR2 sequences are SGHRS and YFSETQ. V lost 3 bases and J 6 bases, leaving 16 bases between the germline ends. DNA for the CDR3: TGCGCCAGCAGCTCGGACCCCGGAGTCGCCGAGCAGTACTTC. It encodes CASSSDPGVAEQYF.

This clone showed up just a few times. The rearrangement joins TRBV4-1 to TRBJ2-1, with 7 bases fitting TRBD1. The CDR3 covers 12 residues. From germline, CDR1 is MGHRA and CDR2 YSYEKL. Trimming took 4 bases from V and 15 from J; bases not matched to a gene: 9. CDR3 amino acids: CASSLPGQRAFF. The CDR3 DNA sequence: TGCGCCAGCAGCCTACCGGGACAGAGGGCGTTCTTC.